This T cell receptor beta chain is from a study of T cells in Graves' hyperthyroidism and ophthalmopathy. Study-wide context: Peripheral blood sampling occurred at initial diagnosis, before any treatment. Study outcomes and limitations: Within blood appeared most thyroid clonotypes that had expanded above 0.001.

Points on this clonotype: What it recognizes is unknown.

TCR beta CDR3 regions were amplified from RNA. Primed by the HTBI set, a first-round RT-PCR was run on the TCR CDR3. TCRdb used MiXCR to reprocess the multiplex PCR reads, holding one entry per CDR3 protein. The top ten clones hold approximately 13% of a sample with more than 500,000 distinct CDR3 sequences, approximately 15% of them seen once. Graves' hyperthyroidism showing no ophthalmopathy progression within 18 months was considered stable. Hyperthyroidism patients were newly diagnosed, had disease duration under 2 months, and were aged 18 to 65 years. V lost 4 bases and J lost 6; bases outside the gene matches: 6. CDR1 SNHLY and CDR2 FYNNEI come from the germline V gene. The CDR3 consists of 15 residues.

The chain has TRBV2 and TRBJ2-6, with 7 nucleotides matching TRBD1. The sample taken for sequencing was blood. This clonotype was obtained from a woman in her forties with Graves' hyperthyroidism. The CDR3 is CASSGGQTMANVLTF. CDR3 nucleotides: TGTGCCAGCAGTGGGGGACAGACTATGGCCAACGTCCTGACTTTC.